This T cell receptor (beta chain) was captured in a study of CD8+CD57+ T cells in acquired aplastic anemia. Whole-study context: Sorted CD4+ and CD8+ cells yielded approximately 3.4 ug of DNA on average.

Genomic DNA acted as the template from which TCR beta VDJ combination and CDR3 sequence profiling were carried out. TCRdb used MiXCR to reprocess the reads, holding one entry per CDR3 protein. The sample holds about 110,000 distinct CDR3 sequences, 40% to 65% seen once. With 0 bases removed from V and 0 bases from J, the gap between germline ends came to 12 bases. The CDR3 is 17 residues long. Germline CDR1 is PRHDT and CDR2 is FYEKMQ (reference sequence). Sequencing was performed on sorted CD4+, CD8+, or CD8+CD57+ T cells (not recorded which) from PBMCs. This receptor was taken from a human donor in good health, serving as a control. This sequence joins TRBV13 and TRBJ1-5; D call uncertain. The CDR3 DNA sequence: TGTGCCAGCAGCTTAGGGGGCGGTGCGTATAGCAATCAGCCCCAGCATTTT. It translates to CASSLGGGAYSNQPQHF. Full variable domain (outside the CDR3, taken from reference TRBV13 and TRBJ1-5): AAGVIQSPRHLIKEKRETATLKCYPIPRHDTVYWYQQGPGQDPQFLISFYEKMQSDKGSIPDRFSAQQFSDYHSELNMSSLELGDSALYFCASSLGGGAYSNQPQHFGDGTRLSIL.